The T cell receptor beta chain under discussion was sequenced for a study of cytomegalovirus exposure and HLA in healthy donors. The primer mix had 60 Vbeta and 13 Jbeta primers. Data came from immunoSEQ multiplex PCR; TCRdb stores just in-frame clones and leaves some out. The repertoire includes roughly 180,000 clones, about 80% of them detected once, and about 1.4% sits in the top ten. CDR3 size: 15 residues. Trimming stripped 0 bases from V and 5 bases from J, with 13 bases between. The germline CDR1 and CDR2 sequences are SEHNR and FQNEAQ (reference sequence). The TCR comes from a young woman in good health and CMV-seropositive. Source material: PBMCs. J is TRBJ1-1 and V is TRBV7-9; D may be TRBD1 (6 bases). The CDR3 sequence: CASSLAVTGYTEAFF. For the CDR3, the DNA is TGTGCCAGCAGCTTAGCAGTTACAGGGTATACTGAAGCTTTCTTT.